One and the same sample provided the 26 T cell receptor beta chains below, sequenced in a study of regulatory T cells in long-lasting Graves disease. CDR3-region Arm-PCR and iRepertoire HTBI primers produced the TCR beta libraries. In TCRdb, the multiplex PCR reads were re-called with MiXCR into one record per CDR3 protein. This sample has about 400,000 distinct CDR3 sequences, with 15% to 20% found just once. Regarding time point: newly diagnosed GD, antithyroid drugs for less than 3 months. With RNA extracted from PBMCs as input, the TCR library was made. These same data were also listed under a study on T cells in Graves' hyperthyroidism and ophthalmopathy.

The sample consisted of peripheral blood mononuclear cells (PBMCs), taken at new diagnosis, from a patient treated with antithyroid drugs. These receptors were collected from a woman in her late teens or twenties with Graves disease.

This clonotype was counted between two and nine times. CDR3 sequence: CASSIRGNYGYTF. CDR3 DNA sequence: TGTGCCAGTAGTATTCGGGGGAACTATGGCTACACCTTC. The chain combines TRBV19 with TRBJ1-2; D perhaps matches TRBD1 (5 bases). This CDR3 comprises 13 residues. Trimming cost V 3 bases and J 2 bases, with 7 bases left between them. Germline CDR1 and CDR2: LNHDA and SQIVND (reference sequence).

J is TRBJ1-5 and V is TRBV19, with TRBD1 matching 7 bases. This CDR3 is built from 14 residues. J was trimmed by 6 bases and V by 1 base; bases with no gene match: 3. Per germline, CDR1 LNHDA and CDR2 SQIVND (reference sequence). The DNA of the CDR3 is TGTGCCAGTAGTATAGCCGGGGACAGTCAGCCCCAGCATTTT. As protein: CASSIAGDSQPQHF.

This clonotype was observed a handful of times. The chain couples TRBV7-2 to TRBJ1-4; no clear D gene. Germline CDR1 and CDR2: SGHTA and FQGNSA. With 0 bases removed from V and 6 bases from J, the gap between germline ends came to 8 bases. The CDR3 extends over 14 amino acids. The CDR3 DNA reads TGTGCCAGCAGCTTAGCAGGACCTCATGAAAAACTGTTTTTT. Translation: CASSLAGPHEKLFF.

This clonotype occurred many times. V is TRBV11-2 and J is TRBJ2-2; D remains ambiguous. The CDR3 consists of 17 residues. CDR1 and CDR2 from the germline V gene are SGHAT and FQNNGV. The V and J ends lost 1 base and 4 bases respectively, with 16 bases between them. Here the CDR3 reads CASSLGLRGSRTGELFF. CDR3 bases: TGTGCCAGCAGCTTAGGGTTACGAGGTAGCCGCACCGGGGAGCTGTTTTTT.

This clonotype has only a few counts. This chain uses TRBV7-9 with TRBJ1-2, with a possible D match to TRBD1 (5 bases). In germline, CDR1 is SEHNR, CDR2 FQNEAQ (reference sequence). CDR3 length equals 15 residues. The V and J ends lost 0 bases and 4 bases respectively, with 12 bases between them. CDR3 sequence: CASSLAGRVLYGYTF. As DNA, the CDR3 is TGTGCCAGCAGCTTAGCTGGCAGGGTTCTCTATGGCTACACCTTC.

V is TRBV29-1 and J is TRBJ2-5; D is undetermined. The CDR3 runs 10 residues. CDR1 is SQVTM, CDR2 ANQGSEA, per germline. With 6 bases removed from V and 7 bases from J, the gap between germline ends came to 9 bases. The CDR3 DNA reads TGCAGCGTAAAACCAGGGACCCAGTACTTC. Its protein product is CSVKPGTQYF.

The sample holds many counts of this clonotype. The chain is built from TRBV28 and TRBJ1-2, with D tentatively TRBD1 (5 bases). There are 13 residues in the CDR3. The V end lost 2 bases, the J end lost 4 bases, and 8 bases lay between the germline ends. Looked up from germline, CDR1 is MDHEN and CDR2 is SYDVKM. The CDR3 coding sequence is TGTGCCAGCAGTTTAGGGCAGGGCTATGGCTACACCTTC. Amino acid sequence: CASSLGQGYGYTF.

In its sample, this clonotype was seen many times. The V gene is TRBV7-9, the J gene TRBJ2-6, with a possible D match to TRBD2 (5 bases). V lost 1 base to trimming and J lost 2 bases, with 18 bases between them. CDR3 size: 19 residues. The germline CDR1 and CDR2 sequences are SEHNR and FQNEAQ (reference sequence). The DNA for the CDR3 is TGTGCCAGCAGCTTAGTGGCGGGCCAGGTGGGAGCTGGGGCCAACGTCCTGACTTTC. Its protein product is CASSLVAGQVGAGANVLTF.

The V gene is TRBV4-1, the J gene TRBJ2-4; D not certain. The CDR3 covers 18 residues. The V gene's germline CDR1 is MGHRA and CDR2 YSYEKL. V gave up 0 bases and J gave up 0 bases, with 15 bases separating them. The CDR3 here is CASSQEQTGSIAKNIQYF. The DNA for the CDR3 is TGCGCCAGCAGCCAAGAACAGACCGGGTCAATAGCCAAAAACATTCAGTACTTC.

This clonotype was detected many times. V is TRBV7-9 and J is TRBJ1-1, with TRBD1 as a possible D gene (5 bases). This CDR3 has 14 residues. Trimming left V 7 bases short and J 7 bases short, with 19 bases between. The germline V gene has CDR1 SEHNR and CDR2 FQNEAQ (reference sequence). The CDR3 nucleotides read TGTGCCAGCAAACGGGACGGGGTTGGGGTTGAAGCTTTCTTT. Amino acids: CASKRDGVGVEAFF.

This clonotype was detected only a few times. The rearrangement joins TRBV15 to TRBJ1-1; 8 nucleotides line up with TRBD1. This CDR3 region has 16 residues. Germline V lookup: CDR1 LNHNV, CDR2 YYDKDF (reference sequence). V was pared by 3 bases and J by 0 bases, with 6 bases of the junction left unmatched. The CDR3 nucleotides are TGTGCCACCAGCAGTGACCGGGACAGGCTGAACACTGAAGCTTTCTTT. This translates into CATSSDRDRLNTEAFF.

This clonotype was recorded many times. The chain carries TRBV28 and TRBJ2-7; 11 bases fit TRBD2. The length of the CDR3 is 15 residues. The V segment lost 5 bases and the J segment 5 bases; nucleotides outside the gene matches: 8. Germline lookup yields CDR1 MDHEN and CDR2 SYDVKM. CDR3 DNA sequence: TGTGCCAGCAGTCACACGGGACTAGCGGTAGACGAGCAGTACTTC. Protein product: CASSHTGLAVDEQYF.

This clonotype was observed many times. The chain uses TRBV28 and TRBJ2-1, with 9 positions matching TRBD2. V lost 4 bases to trimming and J lost 2 bases; unmatched junction nucleotides: 6. CDR1 MDHEN and CDR2 SYDVKM come from the germline V gene. This CDR3 is built from 16 residues. The CDR3 DNA reads TGTGCCAGCAGTTCTGTAGCGGGAGTACCCTACAATGAGCAGTTCTTC. Encoded protein: CASSSVAGVPYNEQFF.

This clonotype was counted at least ten times. V and J are TRBV30 and TRBJ1-5, with a weak D call TRBD1 (6 bases). Per the germline V gene, CDR1 is GTSNPN and CDR2 is SVGIG (reference sequence). Deletions cut 0 bases from V and 6 bases from J, with 12 bases between. The CDR3 sequence is 14 residues long. The CDR3 region is CAWSVGHLGQPQHF. CDR3 nucleotide sequence: TGTGCCTGGAGTGTGGGACACCTCGGTCAGCCCCAGCATTTT.

The chain employs TRBV13 and TRBJ1-1; TRBD1 matches at 7 bases. The trim removed 5 bases at V and 5 bases at J, leaving 11 bases unmatched. The CDR3 loop spans 15 amino acids. Germline loops: CDR1 PRHDT, CDR2 FYEKMQ (reference sequence). The DNA of the CDR3 is TGTGCCAGCAGCAGAGGGGGCGCAAGTCGGACTGAAGCTTTCTTT. Translating it yields CASSRGGASRTEAFF.

A note on this clonotype: A much bigger clone sits one base away, suggesting this may be a read error. The CDR3 coding sequence is TGTGCCAGCAGACAAACAGGGGCCGGGGCCAACGTCCGGACTTTC. Residues: CASRQTGAGANVRTF. This chain uses TRBV11-2 with TRBJ2-6; 7 nucleotides agree with TRBD1. The germline gives CDR1 SGHAT, CDR2 FQNNGV. The CDR3 runs to 15 residues.

The rearrangement joins TRBV9 to TRBJ2-2; TRBD2 agrees at 12 bases. Per germline, CDR1 SGDLS and CDR2 YYNGEE. This CDR3 has 17 amino acids. V lost 0 bases to trimming and J lost 2 bases; unmatched junction nucleotides: 2. The CDR3 reads CASSVVGLAGNTGELFF. In DNA, the CDR3 is TGTGCCAGCAGCGTAGTGGGACTAGCGGGTAACACCGGGGAGCTGTTTTTT.

This clonotype was seen repeatedly, ten times or more. The chain has TRBV10-3 and TRBJ2-2; TRBD2 matches at 13 bases. Trimming took 6 bases from V and 7 from J; bases not matched to a gene: 5. CDR3 size: 15 residues. The germline V gene encodes CDR1 ENHRY and CDR2 SYGVKD. The CDR3 here is CAISGLAGDGGELFF. The CDR3, as DNA: TGTGCCATCAGCGGACTAGCGGGAGATGGCGGGGAGCTGTTTTTT.

This clonotype was counted only a few times. At one of its ends the junction is not consistent with the germline gene, which may arise from a read error. The gene calls are TRBV6-1 and TRBJ2-7; 7 positions agree with TRBD1. This CDR3 has 13 amino acids. The germline V gene encodes CDR1 MNHNS and CDR2 SASEGT. The CDR3 loop reads CASRASATGTVPF. The CDR3 nucleotides are TGTGCCAGCAGAGCCTCAGCCACCGGGACAGTTCCCTTC.

This rearrangement joins TRBV4-2 to TRBJ2-2; tentative D call: TRBD2 (6 bases). CDR3 length: 14 residues. Germline CDR1 and CDR2: LGHNA and YNFKEQ. V lost 2 bases, J lost 8 bases, and 12 bases lay in between. This chain's CDR3 is CASSQPEGRGELFF. The CDR3 DNA is TGTGCCAGCAGCCAACCCGAGGGGAGGGGGGAGCTGTTTTTT.

For this clonotype: A much larger clone is a single base away; this may be a read error. This rearrangement joins TRBV7-8 to TRBJ1-2, with TRBD1 matching 11 bases. This CDR3 has 15 amino acids. CDR1 and CDR2 from the germline V gene are SGHVS and FQNEAQ. V trimming: 2 bases; J trimming: 7 bases; junction bases outside the gene matches: 6. The chain's CDR3 is CASSLWGTGGSGYTF. CDR3 DNA: TGTGCCAGCAGCTTATGGGGGACAGGGGGATCTGGCTACACCTTC. Filled out from reference TRBV7-8 and TRBJ1-2, the complete variable domain reads GAGVSQSPRYKVAKRGQDVALRCDPISGHVSLFWYQQALGQGPEFLTYFQNEAQLDKSGLPSDRFFAERPEGSVSTLKIQRTQQEDSAVYLCASSLWGTGGSGYTFGSGTRLTVV.

The rearrangement joins TRBV10-3 to TRBJ2-6, with D possibly being TRBD2 (5 bases). Trimming took 8 bases from V and 0 from J, leaving 11 bases between them. The CDR3 totals 15 residues. Germline lookup yields CDR1 ENHRY and CDR2 SYGVKD. In DNA form, the CDR3 reads TGTGCCATCTGCCCGGGGAGCTCTGGGGCCAACGTCCTGACTTTC. As protein: CAICPGSSGANVLTF.

Many counts were recorded for this clonotype. The chain couples TRBV4-2 to TRBJ2-3; 7 positions agree with TRBD2. CDR3 length equals 11 residues. V shed 7 bases, J shed 8 bases, and the junction held 3 bases outside the gene matches. Germline V gene sequence: CDR1 LGHNA, CDR2 YNFKEQ. The CDR3 nucleotides read TGTGCCAGCACGGGAGGAGCTACGCAGTATTTT. Translated, it gives CASTGGATQYF.

This chain connects TRBV19 to TRBJ1-1; possibly TRBD1 for D (5 bases). Looked up from germline, CDR1 is LNHDA and CDR2 is SQIVND (reference sequence). This CDR3 has 15 amino acids. V lost 1 base and J lost 1, with 10 bases in between. The CDR3 DNA is TGTGCCAGTAGTATAGTCCCTGGACAGAACACTGAAGCTTTCTTT. This translates into CASSIVPGQNTEAFF.

This rearrangement joins TRBV2 to TRBJ2-2; 10 bases map to TRBD2. Trimming at V came to 6 bases and at J to 3 bases, leaving 4 bases not matched to a gene. This CDR3 is 15 amino acids long. Germline CDR1 SNHLY, CDR2 FYNNEI. In DNA form, the CDR3 reads TGTGCCAGCAGCCCACTAGCGGGATACACCGGGGAGCTGTTTTTT. Encoded protein: CASSPLAGYTGELFF.

A note on this clonotype: A read error is likely here: a far larger clone is one base away. V and J are TRBV2 and TRBJ2-5; D ambiguous. Near its end, the DNA agrees better with TRBJ2-1, so the J call may be wrong. The CDR3 consists of 14 residues. Germline CDR1 SNHLY, CDR2 FYNNEI. The CDR3 DNA reads as TGTCCCAGCACCTACCACCCAGCCTACAATGAGCAGTTCTTC. Amino acids: CPSTYHPAYNEQFF.